A selection of T cell receptor beta chains follows, all from one sample in a study of blood T cell repertoires in COVID-19. Sequencing used immunoSEQ multiplex PCR; TCRdb keeps in-frame clones, though not all of them. Of some 200,000 clones listed, less than 90% were seen once; the top ten hold approximately 15%. The sample taken for sequencing was peripheral blood. These receptor sequences come from a woman in her 70s with COVID-19, enrolled during active disease. The CDR3 runs from the conserved cysteine through the conserved F or W. D genes are given only for firm matches. Some rows mark clone size as missing; the rest say once, few, many or name a class of expanded clone.

j_call d_call v_call clone_size cdr3_aa cdr3_nt
TRBJ1-5 NA TRBV28 NA CASSRRDFLSNQPQHF TGTGCCAGCAGTAGGAGGGACTTCCTGAGCAATCAGCCCCAGCATTTT
TRBJ2-5 NA TRBV15 few CATSRDRGWASTQYF TGTGCCACCAGCAGAGATCGAGGGTGGGCATCGACCCAGTACTTC
TRBJ2-5 NA TRBV10-1 NA CASSNSYQETQYF TGCGCCAGCAGCAACAGCTACCAAGAGACCCAGTACTTC
TRBJ1-4 TRBD1 TRBV28 once CASTQDRGSEKLFF TGTGCCAGCACCCAAGACAGGGGAAGCGAAAAACTGTTTTTT
TRBJ2-1 NA TRBV29-1 NA CSGAATYNEQFF TGCAGCGGAGCGGCCACCTACAATGAGCAGTTCTTC
TRBJ2-3 NA TRBV3-1/TRBV3-2 NA CASSQSLRSTDTQYF TGTGCCAGCAGCCAGTCACTACGGAGCACAGATACGCAGTATTTT
TRBJ2-1 TRBD1 TRBV30 NA CAWRDRGPYNEQFF TGTGCCTGGAGGGACAGGGGGCCTTACAATGAGCAGTTCTTC
TRBJ1-2 TRBD1 TRBV25-1 NA CASSEGTGFYGYTF TGTGCCAGCAGTGAAGGGACAGGGTTCTATGGCTACACCTTC
TRBJ2-3 NA TRBV19 once CASSISGATDTQYF TGTGCCAGTAGCATTAGCGGAGCCACAGATACGCAGTATTTT
TRBJ1-4 NA TRBV6-2/TRBV6-3 NA CASSWTASTNEKLFF TGTGCCAGCAGCTGGACAGCTTCAACTAATGAAAAACTGTTTTTT
TRBJ1-4 NA TRBV11-2 NA CASSPGRGATTNEKLFF TGTGCCAGCAGCCCGGGCCGGGGGGCTACTACTAATGAAAAACTGTTTTTT
TRBJ1-2 NA TRBV30 few CAWSRTGYTF TGTGCCTGGAGCCGGACAGGCTACACCTTC
TRBJ2-7 TRBD2 TRBV9 NA CASSVGPPLAGQHYEQYF TGTGCCAGCAGCGTAGGCCCCCCTCTAGCGGGACAACACTACGAGCAGTACTTC
TRBJ2-3 TRBD1 TRBV15 NA CATSRGQGKGTDTQYF TGTGCCACCAGCAGGGGACAGGGGAAAGGTACAGATACGCAGTATTTT
TRBJ1-1 NA TRBV6-6 NA CASSYVEGPNTEAFF TGTGCCAGCAGTTATGTGGAGGGACCGAACACTGAAGCTTTCTTT
TRBJ2-2 NA TRBV5-4 NA CASSSQGLGTGELFF TGTGCCAGCAGCTCCCAGGGACTCGGAACCGGGGAGCTGTTTTTT
TRBJ1-4 TRBD1 TRBV14 NA CASSDRGLFSNNEKLFF TGTGCCAGCAGCGACAGGGGGCTTTTCTCCAATAATGAAAAACTGTTTTTT
TRBJ2-3 NA TRBV18 NA CASSPPSEDTQYF TGTGCCAGCTCACCACCGAGCGAAGATACGCAGTATTTT
TRBJ1-3 TRBD1 TRBV30 NA CAGRTGMFGNTIYF TGTGCCGGTCGGACAGGGATGTTCGGAAACACCATATATTTT
TRBJ2-3 NA TRBV6-5 NA CASSYLDTQYF TGTGCCAGCAGTTACCTAGATACGCAGTATTTT
TRBJ1-4 NA TRBV28 NA CASRQGRHLEKLFF TGTGCCAGCAGACAGGGTAGGCACCTTGAAAAACTGTTTTTT
TRBJ2-3 TRBD1 TRBV28 NA CASSSNGQGTDTQYF TGTGCCAGCAGTTCAAACGGACAGGGCACAGATACGCAGTATTTT
TRBJ1-6 NA TRBV18 NA CASSPTGQSDSPLHF TGTGCCAGCTCACCTACTGGACAGAGCGATTCACCCCTCCACTTT
TRBJ2-1 TRBD2 TRBV28 NA CASVSSSGSNEQFF TGTGCCAGCGTCTCGTCTAGCGGGAGCAATGAGCAGTTCTTC
TRBJ1-1 TRBD1 TRBV5-1 NA CASSLDRAITEAFF TGCGCCAGCAGCTTAGACAGGGCGATCACTGAAGCTTTCTTT
TRBJ2-7 NA TRBV11-2 NA CASSLAGGPSYEQYF TGTGCCAGCAGCTTAGCAGGCGGGCCCTCCTACGAGCAGTACTTC
TRBJ2-1 NA TRBV27 NA CASSLIPGFHEQFF TGTGCCAGCAGTTTAATTCCGGGGTTCCATGAGCAGTTCTTC
TRBJ1-4 TRBD1 TRBV19 once CASSHRGMDEKLFF TGTGCCTCCTCGCACAGGGGTATGGATGAAAAACTGTTTTTT
TRBJ2-1 NA TRBV5-8 NA CASSRLGGAYNEQFF TGTGCCAGCAGCAGGTTGGGCGGGGCCTACAATGAGCAGTTCTTC
TRBJ2-5 TRBD1 TRBV9 NA CASSVQGAGETQYF TGTGCCAGCAGCGTACAGGGGGCGGGGGAGACCCAGTACTTC
TRBJ2-7 TRBD2 TRBV3-1/TRBV3-2 NA CASSQAAGLARTGF TGTGCCAGCAGCCAAGCTGCGGGACTAGCGAGAACTGGTTTC
TRBJ1-1 NA TRBV3-1/TRBV3-2 NA CASAYSRLLTEAFF TGTGCCAGCGCGTATAGCAGACTATTAACTGAAGCTTTCTTT
TRBJ2-1 NA TRBV11-3 NA CASSPQRVSSYNEQFF TGTGCCAGCAGCCCACAGCGGGTCAGCTCCTACAATGAGCAGTTCTTC
TRBJ1-5 TRBD1 TRBV2 NA CASSRDRTYSNQPQHF TGTGCCAGCAGTCGGGACAGGACTTATAGCAATCAGCCCCAGCATTTT
TRBJ2-7 TRBD1 TRBV28 once CASSRQGAREQYF TGTGCCAGCAGTCGACAGGGGGCGAGGGAGCAGTACTTC